Each of the 32 T cell receptor beta chains below was sequenced from the same sample in a study of CD8 T cells in ankylosing spondylitis. Study-level results: Seven to nine highly homologous variants made up a TCR beta motif that seemed to typify ankylosing spondylitis blood.

TCRdb re-analysed the 5' RACE reads in MiXCR, keeping a single row per CDR3 protein. The profile shows approximately 400,000 distinct CDR3 sequences, roughly a quarter of them singletons. These receptors' targets are unknown. The specimen was blood, either unsorted or a sorted T cell fraction (not recorded which). The source of these receptors is a male donor with ankylosing spondylitis.

The J gene is TRBJ2-1, the V gene TRBV20-1; D possibly matches TRBD1 or TRBD2 (5 bases each). This CDR3 has 15 amino acids. Trimming took 2 bases from V and 4 from J, leaving 15 bases between them. Germline CDR1 DFQATT, CDR2 SNEGSKA (reference sequence). The CDR3: CSARSGGEPYNEQFF. The CDR3 DNA reads as TGCAGTGCTAGATCTGGGGGAGAACCATACAATGAGCAGTTCTTC.

The chain links TRBV3-1 to TRBJ2-1, with TRBD1 identical over 7 bases. The V gene's germline CDR1 is LGHDT and CDR2 YNNKEL (reference sequence). Trimming removed 1 base from V and 8 bases from J; junction bases left unmatched: 8. The CDR3 is 15 residues long. CDR3 bases: TGTGCCAGCAGCCAAGGCAACTACAGGGGTGATGAGCAGTTCTTC. Its protein product is CASSQGNYRGDEQFF.

The chain is built from TRBV20-1 and TRBJ2-7; 10 nucleotides agree with TRBD1. This CDR3 is built from 13 residues. Germline-derived CDR1 and CDR2 are DFQATT and SNEGSKA (reference sequence). Unmatched junction bases numbered 4, after V lost 3 bases and J lost 5 bases. The CDR3 sequence: CSASRDRGHEQYV. For the CDR3, the DNA is TGCAGTGCTAGCCGGGACAGGGGCCACGAGCAGTACGTC.

This clonotype was observed a handful of times. V and J are TRBV12-3 or TRBV12-4 and TRBJ2-1; 7 bases line up with TRBD2. V was clipped by 5 bases and J by 10 bases; unmatched bases: 17. The CDR3 spans 16 residues. The CDR3 nucleotides are TGTGCCAGCAGTCCTGTTCATGGGAGGGCCCTCGGAGAGCAGTTCTTC. Translation gives CASSPVHGRALGEQFF.

J is TRBJ1-2 and V is TRBV7-9; the D is unclear. The CDR3 consists of 14 residues. Germline loops: CDR1 SEHNR, CDR2 FQNEAQ (reference sequence). Between the trimmed V and J ends, which lost 5 bases and 6 bases, there was a span of 16 bases. As DNA, the CDR3 is TGTGCCAGCAGCGTCAGTAACCCAATAGATGGCTACACCTTC. It yields the protein CASSVSNPIDGYTF.

The chain is built from TRBV12-3 or TRBV12-4 and TRBJ1-5, with D unresolved. CDR3 size: 15 residues. V was cut by 6 bases and J by 2 bases, with 14 bases left in between. Here the CDR3 DNA reads TGTGCCAGCAGCCCCGAGAGGGTAGGCAATCAGCCCCAGCATTTT. It is translated as CASSPERVGNQPQHF.

V usage is TRBV12-3 or TRBV12-4 and J usage is TRBJ2-1; no reliable D call. There are 16 residues in the CDR3. Trimming pared 1 base from V and 9 bases from J, leaving 19 bases between. Here the CDR3 DNA reads TGTGCCAGCAGTTTAGGGGCAAGCGACTTTATGAGTGAGCAGTTCTTC. Amino acids: CASSLGASDFMSEQFF.

In its sample, this clonotype was seen a few times. J is TRBJ2-5 and V is TRBV12-5; 11 bases fit TRBD1. Germline V lookup: CDR1 LGHNT, CDR2 FRNRAP. The trim removed 5 bases at V and 3 bases at J, leaving 2 bases unmatched. This CDR3 contains 14 residues. CDR3 protein: CASGAGQGEETQYF. The CDR3 DNA reads as TGTGCTAGTGGTGCGGGACAGGGGGAAGAGACCCAGTACTTC.

The chain couples TRBV20-1 to TRBJ2-7, with 8 bases lining up with TRBD1. Per germline, CDR1 DFQATT and CDR2 SNEGSKA (reference sequence). The CDR3 is 16 amino acids. Losses at the gene ends were 4 bases for V and 2 bases for J; bases not matched to a gene: 13. As DNA, the CDR3 is TGCAGTGCTACCTATCTAGGGACAGGACGAACCTACGAGCAGTACTTC. It translates to CSATYLGTGRTYEQYF.

The genes are TRBV11-2 and TRBJ1-1; D uncertain. The CDR3 consists of 15 residues. Looked up from germline, CDR1 is SGHAT and CDR2 is FQNNGV. V dropped 4 bases and J dropped 2 bases, with 14 bases sitting between them. CDR3 in amino acids: CASSSMVTGNTEAFF. CDR3 DNA sequence: TGTGCCAGCAGCTCAATGGTGACTGGTAACACTGAAGCTTTCTTT.

A few counts support this clonotype. V gene TRBV5-1 combines with J gene TRBJ1-1; weak D call: TRBD1 (5 bases). V shed 0 bases and J shed 5 bases, with 14 bases lying between them. The CDR3 has 15 amino acids. Germline V gene data show CDR1 as SGHRS and CDR2 as YFSETQ. The CDR3 spells CASSLEGRVGTEAFF. The CDR3 nucleotides are TGCGCCAGCAGCTTGGAGGGCAGGGTGGGGACTGAAGCTTTCTTT. The entire variable domain, with the rest obtained from reference TRBV5-1 and TRBJ1-1, is as follows: KAGVTQTPRYLIKTRGQQVTLSCSPISGHRSVSWYQQTPGQGLQFLFEYFSETQRNKGNFPGRFSGRQFSNSRSEMNVSTLELGDSALYLCASSLEGRVGTEAFFGQGTRLTVV.

Only a few counts were recorded for this clonotype. V gene TRBV7-9 combines with J gene TRBJ1-5; no clear D. This CDR3 spans 14 amino acids. The V gene's germline CDR1 is SEHNR and CDR2 FQNEAQ (reference sequence). Trimming took 9 bases from V and 3 from J, leaving 15 bases between them. CDR3 nucleotide sequence: TGTGCCAGTAGGGAGGCAGGAGACAATCAGCCCCAGCATTTT. It specifies CASREAGDNQPQHF. Looking up the rest from reference TRBV7-9 and TRBJ1-5 gives the full variable domain: DTGVSQNPRHKITKRGQNVTFRCDPISEHNRLYWYRQTLGQGPEFLTYFQNEAQLEKSRLLSDRFSAERPKGSFSTLEIQRTEQGDSAMYLCASREAGDNQPQHFGDGTRLSIL.

The table lists this clonotype with a few counts. The chain employs TRBV19 and TRBJ1-4; D call uncertain. The germline V gene encodes CDR1 LNHDA and CDR2 SQIVND (reference sequence). V was pared by 9 bases and J by 3 bases, with 17 bases between. There are 15 residues in the CDR3. The CDR3 spells CASRNPGSPNEKLFF. The CDR3 DNA reads TGTGCCAGCCGCAACCCGGGGAGTCCTAATGAAAAACTGTTTTTT.

The rearrangement links TRBV10-3 to TRBJ1-4; D ambiguous. CDR3 length: 16 amino acids. Trimming took off 3 bases at V and 8 bases at J, with 19 bases between the two ends. Germline V gene data show CDR1 as ENHRY and CDR2 as SYGVKD. CDR3 protein: CAISETRTELREKLFF. The CDR3 DNA is TGTGCCATCAGTGAAACCAGGACCGAGCTGAGGGAAAAACTGTTTTTT.

A few counts support this clonotype. This chain links TRBV18 with TRBJ2-1; 9 nucleotides line up with TRBD2. Germline values: CDR1 KGHSH, CDR2 LQKENI. J gave up 6 bases and V 4 bases, and 7 bases lay outside the gene matches. The CDR3 sequence is 15 residues long. DNA of the CDR3: TGTGCCAGCTCACAAGCGGGAGGCTTCATCAATGAGCAGTTCTTC. This encodes CASSQAGGFINEQFF.

This clonotype was found a few times. The chain joins TRBV7-8 to TRBJ2-5; D remains ambiguous. Germline V lookup: CDR1 SGHVS, CDR2 FQNEAQ. The CDR3 length is 15 residues. V lost 4 bases and J lost 8, with 20 bases in between. The CDR3 bases are TGTGCCAGCAGCTACCCCTTTATTTTGCAGCCTACCCAGTACTTC. It specifies CASSYPFILQPTQYF.

The chain joins TRBV6-1 to TRBJ2-1; D unclear. Germline CDR1 MNHNS, CDR2 SASEGT. CDR3 length equals 16 residues. V was shortened by 6 bases and J by 0 bases, with 15 bases between the two germline ends. CDR3 in amino acids: CASSEMARSSYNEQFF. Here the CDR3 DNA reads TGTGCCAGCAGCGAGATGGCGCGTAGCTCCTACAATGAGCAGTTCTTC.

The sample holds a few counts of this clonotype. The rearrangement links TRBV12-3 or TRBV12-4 to TRBJ2-2, with 7 bases fitting TRBD1. The CDR3 length is 16 residues. V was clipped by 2 bases and J by 8 bases; unmatched bases: 11. The CDR3 reads CASSLLPQGMSGELFF. The CDR3 nucleotides read TGTGCCAGCAGTTTACTCCCACAGGGGATGAGTGGGGAGCTGTTTTTT.

The V and J genes are TRBV3-1 and TRBJ2-5, with 9 positions matching TRBD2. CDR1 is LGHDT, CDR2 YNNKEL, per germline (reference sequence). V was pared by 1 base and J by 7 bases, with 4 bases of the junction left unmatched. This CDR3 contains 14 residues. CDR3 in DNA: TGTGCCAGCAGCCAAGTAGCGGGAGATGGGACCCAGTACTTC. Translation gives CASSQVAGDGTQYF.

Only a few counts were recorded for this clonotype. The chain uses TRBV3-1 and TRBJ1-1, with D possibly matching TRBD1 (6 bases). The ends were cut back, 1 base at V and 8 bases at J, with 11 bases in the middle. The CDR3 loop spans 13 amino acids. CDR1 is LGHDT, CDR2 YNNKEL, per germline (reference sequence). Here the CDR3 reads CASSQVARGEAFF. CDR3 sequence (DNA): TGTGCCAGCAGCCAAGTTGCCAGGGGAGAAGCTTTCTTT.

This chain links TRBV3-1 with TRBJ2-7; 8 positions match TRBD1. This CDR3 comprises 13 residues. Germline CDR1 reads LGHDT; CDR2 reads YNNKEL (reference sequence). With V trimmed by 7 bases and J by 6 bases, 8 bases remained unmatched. The CDR3 sequence: CASIGQGAIEQYF. The CDR3 region has the DNA TGTGCCAGCATAGGGCAGGGGGCGATCGAGCAGTACTTC.

The chain employs TRBV20-1 and TRBJ1-2, with 9 bases aligning to TRBD1. CDR3 size: 13 residues. V lost 7 bases to trimming and J lost 6 bases; unmatched junction nucleotides: 9. Germline V gives CDR1 DFQATT, CDR2 SNEGSKA (reference sequence). CDR3 sequence: CSGGTGQGDGYTF. The CDR3 DNA is TGCAGTGGAGGGACAGGGCAAGGGGATGGCTACACCTTC.

This chain uses TRBV7-6 with TRBJ1-5, with D perhaps matching TRBD1 (6 bases). V was cut by 4 bases and J by 3 bases, with 22 bases left in between. CDR3 length equals 18 residues. The V gene's germline CDR1 is SGHVS and CDR2 FNYEAQ. The CDR3 region is CASSSPGGGGALNQPQHF. DNA for the CDR3: TGTGCCAGCAGCTCCCCGGGGGGCGGGGGGGCCCTCAATCAGCCCCAGCATTTT.

This chain uses TRBV5-1 with TRBJ2-7, with 11 positions matching TRBD2. The CDR3 has 14 residues. V shed 3 bases and J 3 bases; nucleotides not matched to a gene: 2. Germline values: CDR1 SGHRS, CDR2 YFSETQ. CDR3 protein: CASSWTSGYYEQYF. The CDR3 DNA reads TGCGCCAGCAGCTGGACTAGCGGGTACTACGAGCAGTACTTC. Filled out from reference TRBV5-1 and TRBJ2-7, the complete variable domain reads KAGVTQTPRYLIKTRGQQVTLSCSPISGHRSVSWYQQTPGQGLQFLFEYFSETQRNKGNFPGRFSGRQFSNSRSEMNVSTLELGDSALYLCASSWTSGYYEQYFGPGTRLTVT.

A few counts support this clonotype. The gene calls are TRBV7-2 and TRBJ2-3; D gene ambiguous. V was pared by 4 bases and J by 8 bases, with 10 bases between. This CDR3 comprises 12 residues. Germline CDR1 reads SGHTA; CDR2 reads FQGNSA. The CDR3 loop is CASSSGVGTQYF. The DNA of the CDR3 is TGTGCCAGCAGCTCCGGTGTGGGTACGCAGTATTTT.

The chain combines TRBV20-1 with TRBJ2-4; D might be TRBD1 (6 bases). CDR3 length equals 14 residues. Germline V gives CDR1 DFQATT, CDR2 SNEGSKA (reference sequence). Trimming left V 0 bases short and J 3 bases short, with 9 bases between. CDR3 DNA: TGCAGTGCTAGAGATTCAGGGGACAAAAACATTCAGTACTTC. Translating gives CSARDSGDKNIQYF.

V usage is TRBV27 and J usage is TRBJ2-1; D is perhaps TRBD2 (6 bases). The CDR3 is 13 residues long. The germline CDR1 and CDR2 sequences are MNHEY and SMNVEV (reference sequence). Trimming removed 5 bases at V and 7 bases at J, with 12 bases between. The CDR3 region is CASSRLESNEQFF. CDR3 coding DNA: TGTGCCAGCAGTCGACTAGAGTCGAATGAGCAGTTCTTC.

The chain uses TRBV5-1 and TRBJ1-1, with a weak D call TRBD1 (6 bases). V was clipped by 0 bases and J by 3 bases, with 9 bases between them. This CDR3 region has 14 residues. Germline-derived CDR1 and CDR2 are SGHRS and YFSETQ. Here the CDR3 reads CASSLGPGDTEAFF. CDR3 bases: TGCGCCAGCAGCTTGGGACCAGGGGACACTGAAGCTTTCTTT.

This CDR3 is CATRGANHGELFF. DNA for the CDR3: TGTGCCACCAGGGGGGCCAACCATGGGGAGCTGTTTTTT. This chain links TRBV24-1 with TRBJ2-2; a weak D match, TRBD1 (6 bases). The length of the CDR3 is 13 residues. CDR1 is KGHDR, CDR2 SFDVKD, per germline. V was cut by 7 bases and J by 8 bases, with 13 bases left in between.

The chain joins TRBV20-1 to TRBJ2-1; 10 bases line up with TRBD2. Per germline, CDR1 DFQATT and CDR2 SNEGSKA (reference sequence). There are 15 residues in the CDR3. Trimming removed 2 bases from V and 7 bases from J; junction bases left unmatched: 8. The CDR3 loop reads CSARLETSGFNEQFF. CDR3 in DNA: TGCAGTGCTAGACTAGAGACTAGCGGGTTTAATGAGCAGTTCTTC.

The chain uses TRBV12-3 or TRBV12-4 and TRBJ1-2; perhaps TRBD1 as D (5 bases). CDR3 length: 14 amino acids. Between the trimmed V and J ends, which lost 5 bases and 4 bases, there was a span of 14 bases. The CDR3 DNA follows: TGTGCCAGCAGTATCGGGGCGGTCCCCTATGGCTACACCTTC. It is translated as CASSIGAVPYGYTF.

This clonotype was recorded a few times. This sequence joins TRBV20-1 and TRBJ2-7, with 9 bases lining up with TRBD2. With V trimmed by 3 bases and J by 3 bases, 3 bases remained unmatched. There are 13 residues in the CDR3. Looked up from germline, CDR1 is DFQATT and CDR2 is SNEGSKA (reference sequence). For the CDR3, the DNA is TGCAGTGCTAGGCCTAGCGGGATCTACGAGCAGTACGTC. Protein sequence: CSARPSGIYEQYV.